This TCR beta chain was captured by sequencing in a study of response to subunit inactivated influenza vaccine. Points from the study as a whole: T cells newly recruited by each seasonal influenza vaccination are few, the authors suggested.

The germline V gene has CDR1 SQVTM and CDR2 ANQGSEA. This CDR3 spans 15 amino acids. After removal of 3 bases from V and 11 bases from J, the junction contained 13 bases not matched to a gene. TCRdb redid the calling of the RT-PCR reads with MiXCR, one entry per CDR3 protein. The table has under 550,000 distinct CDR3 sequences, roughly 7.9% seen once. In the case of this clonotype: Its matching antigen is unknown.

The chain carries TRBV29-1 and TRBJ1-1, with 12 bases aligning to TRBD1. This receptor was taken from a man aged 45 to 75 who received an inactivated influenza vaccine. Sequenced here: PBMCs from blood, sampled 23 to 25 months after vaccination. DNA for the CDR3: TGCAGCGTTGATGGGGCCCCGGGACAGGGGGCATTGGCTTTCTTT. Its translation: CSVDGAPGQGALAFF.